Listed below are T cell receptor beta chains from one sample, sequenced in a study of OX40 agonist ivuxolimab in advanced cancers. Sequencing was performed with immunoSEQ multiplex PCR; in TCRdb, only in-frame clones are kept and a portion is missing. The data contain approximately 63,000 clones, 80% to 90% of them singletons. Material: CD4+ or CD8+ T cells sorted from blood, obtained in a trial of the OX40 agonist ivuxolimab. The origin of the receptors is an adult with an advanced solid tumor such as melanoma, head and neck, liver or kidney cancer. The CDR3 runs from the conserved cysteine through the conserved F or W. D genes are given only for firm matches. The listing skips clone size in some rows; elsewhere it reads once, few, many or a size class.

j_gene,d_gene,abundance,v_gene,CDR3nt,CDR3aa
TRBJ2-7,.,.,TRBV5-1,TGCGCCAGCAGCGGTGGTGCAGGGGAGGGTTACGAGCAGTACTTC,CASSGGAGEGYEQYF
TRBJ2-7,.,.,TRBV30,TGTGCCTGGAGTGTAGCTTCCCTCGAGCAGTACTTC,CAWSVASLEQYF
TRBJ2-3,.,few,TRBV29-1,TGCAGCGACCGTTGGGCGCGAGATACGCAGTATTTT,CSDRWARDTQYF
TRBJ1-1,.,.,TRBV5-5,TGTGCCAGCAGCTTGGAACGGGCCTTGAGCACTGAAGCTTTCTTT,CASSLERALSTEAFF
TRBJ2-1,TRBD2,.,TRBV9,TGTGCCAGCAGCGCTAGCGGGAGGGAGGACAGTGAGCAGTTCTTC,CASSASGREDSEQFF
TRBJ2-7,TRBD1,.,TRBV7-9,TGTGCCAGCAGCGCGGGACAGGGAGACTACGAGCAGTACTTC,CASSAGQGDYEQYF
TRBJ2-6,.,.,TRBV2,TGTGCCAGCAGTGATGCGGGGGCCGGGGCCAACGTCCTGACTTTC,CASSDAGAGANVLTF
TRBJ1-3,.,once,TRBV30,TGTGCCTGGAGTGCCCTCGTAAGGCCCGGAAACACCATATATTTT,CAWSALVRPGNTIYF
TRBJ1-1,.,.,TRBV5-1,TGCGCCAGCAGCTTCTCCCCAGAGGCAAGGACCACTGAAGCTTTCTTT,CASSFSPEARTTEAFF
TRBJ1-5,.,few,TRBV4-1,TGCGCCAGCAGCCAAGATGAGGTCAATCAGCCCCAGCATTTT,CASSQDEVNQPQHF
TRBJ2-5,.,.,TRBV25-1,TGTGCCAGCAGTGAATTCGACAGGGAGGTGACCCAGTACTTC,CASSEFDREVTQYF
TRBJ2-7,TRBD1,.,TRBV15,TGTGCCACCAGCAGCCCGGGACAGTCCTACGAGCAGTACTTC,CATSSPGQSYEQYF
TRBJ1-1,.,.,TRBV7-9,TGTGCCAGCAGCTCCCGGACGGGAAACACTGAAGCTTTCTTT,CASSSRTGNTEAFF
TRBJ2-7,.,.,TRBV13,TGTGCCAGCAGCTTCGGGGCGAGCTCCTACGAGCAGTACTTC,CASSFGASSYEQYF
TRBJ1-1,TRBD1,.,TRBV4-1,TGCGCCAGCAGCGAGGGACAGATGAACACTGAAGCTTTCTTT,CASSEGQMNTEAFF
TRBJ2-7,.,.,TRBV7-9,TGTGCCAGCCGGGCAACCTACGAGCAGTACTTC,CASRATYEQYF
TRBJ1-2,.,.,TRBV5-6,TGTGCCAGCAGCTTTAGAGGGAGTGACTATGGCTACACCTTC,CASSFRGSDYGYTF
TRBJ1-1,TRBD1,.,TRBV13,TGTGCCAGCAGCCCCTTTAGGGGGCAGGTCACTGAAGCTTTCTTT,CASSPFRGQVTEAFF
TRBJ1-2,.,.,TRBV6-1,TGTGCCAGCAGTGAATTGGCAGGGACTAACTATGGCTACACCTTC,CASSELAGTNYGYTF
TRBJ2-5,.,.,TRBV7-7,TGTGCTAGCAGCTTCGAGCGGGGACAAGAGGCCCAGTACTTC,CASSFERGQEAQYF
TRBJ1-5,TRBD1,.,TRBV15,TGTGCCACCAGCGATGAACAGGGGATGCATCAGCCCCAGCATTTT,CATSDEQGMHQPQHF
TRBJ1-1,.,.,TRBV19,TGTGCCAGTAGTATAGTAGGCAGGGGAAACACTGAAGCTTTCTTT,CASSIVGRGNTEAFF
TRBJ2-1,.,.,TRBV29-1,TGCAGCGTTTTCCCCGGGACCCTAAAATACAATGAGCAGTTCTTC,CSVFPGTLKYNEQFF
TRBJ1-1,.,.,TRBV19,TGTGCCAGTAGTTTGGCGGGGGTGAACACTGAAGCTTTCTTT,CASSLAGVNTEAFF
TRBJ1-2,.,.,TRBV19,TGTGCCAGTAGTGGTCGGAGAAACCCCTATGGCTACACCTTC,CASSGRRNPYGYTF
TRBJ1-5,TRBD1,.,TRBV28,TGTGCCAGCAGTTTAGGGACAGACCTTAATCAGCCCCAGCATTTT,CASSLGTDLNQPQHF
TRBJ2-7,TRBD1,few,TRBV4-3,TGCGCCAGCAGCCAAGGACAGGGGGCGTACGAGCAGTACTTC,CASSQGQGAYEQYF
TRBJ1-3,.,once,TRBV30,TGTGCCTGGAGTGTTGTAGGAAACACCATATATTTT,CAWSVVGNTIYF
TRBJ1-1,.,.,TRBV29-1,TGCAGCGCCACCAAGGGTCCTGAAGCTTTCTTT,CSATKGPEAFF
TRBJ1-1,.,.,TRBV19,TGTGCCAGTAGTATTGGGGGTTTTACTGAAGCTTTCTTT,CASSIGGFTEAFF
TRBJ2-1,.,.,TRBV7-9,TGTGCCAGCAGCCCTAGGGGCAGCGGGTGGTCCTACAATGAGCAGTTCTTC,CASSPRGSGWSYNEQFF
TRBJ1-5,.,.,TRBV4-1,TGCGCCAGCAGCCAAGATTCAGGGGCCCTTAGCAATCAGCCCCAGCATTTT,CASSQDSGALSNQPQHF
TRBJ2-1,.,.,TRBV30,TGTGCCCAGCAACGGGCGATAGGCTACTACAATGAGCAGTTCTTC,CAQQRAIGYYNEQFF
TRBJ2-7,.,once,TRBV14,TGTGCCAGCAGAGCAACAGAAATGGGAACCTACGAGCAGTACTTC,CASRATEMGTYEQYF
TRBJ1-2,TRBD1,.,TRBV4-3,TGCGCCAGCAGCCAAGATTGGGGACAGGATCACTATGGCTACACCTTC,CASSQDWGQDHYGYTF
TRBJ2-1,.,.,TRBV7-6,TGTGCCAGCAGCTTCTTAGCCCATCCATACAATGAGCAGTTCTTC,CASSFLAHPYNEQFF
TRBJ2-2,.,.,TRBV5-1,TGCGCCAGCAGCTGGGATCGGAGTCGGGCGAACACCGGGGAGCTGTTTTTT,CASSWDRSRANTGELFF
TRBJ2-7,.,.,TRBV7-9,TGTGCCAGCAGCGCAATTGGGAGATCCTACGAGCAGTACTTC,CASSAIGRSYEQYF
TRBJ2-7,.,.,TRBV6-5,TGTGCCAGCAGTTCTCGCTACGAGCAGTACTTC,CASSSRYEQYF
TRBJ1-4,TRBD1,.,TRBV7-2,TGTGCCAGCAGCCAGGGGGACATTGCAACTAATGAAAAACTGTTTTTT,CASSQGDIATNEKLFF
TRBJ2-5,TRBD2,.,TRBV7-3,TGTGCCAGCAGCCCATCCGTGGTAGCGGGGGTGCAAGAGACCCAGTACTTC,CASSPSVVAGVQETQYF
TRBJ1-1,.,.,TRBV7-9,TGTGCCACTAGAAAGACCGAGAACACTGAAGCTTTCTTT,CATRKTENTEAFF
TRBJ1-3,TRBD1,.,TRBV15,TGTGCCACCAGCAGAGCCCTGGGGCACAGGGGGACGGAAAACACCATATATTTT,CATSRALGHRGTENTIYF
TRBJ1-1,.,.,TRBV5-8,TGTGCCAGCAGCTCACGGAGGGGTGAAGCTTTCTTT,CASSSRRGEAFF
TRBJ2-1,.,once,TRBV7-8,TGTGCCAGCAGCCGGGGGACACTGACCGACCCCTACAATGAGCAGTTCTTC,CASSRGTLTDPYNEQFF
TRBJ2-7,.,.,TRBV5-4,TGTGCCAGCAGCATCGCAGGCGAGCAGTACTTC,CASSIAGEQYF
TRBJ2-7,TRBD2,.,TRBV13,TGTGCCAGCAGCTTGGATAGCGGGAGTCGTGAGCAGTACTTC,CASSLDSGSREQYF
TRBJ2-1,TRBD2,.,TRBV6-1,TGTGCCAGCAGTGAAGCGACTAGCGGGAGAAGGTATGAGCAGTTCTTC,CASSEATSGRRYEQFF
TRBJ2-7,TRBD2,.,TRBV7-9,TGTGCCATCCTGCCATCTAGCGGGGACTACGAGCAGTACTTC,CAILPSSGDYEQYF
TRBJ2-6,.,.,TRBV27,TGTGCCAGCACCCTAATATCTGGGGCCAACGTCCTGACTTTC,CASTLISGANVLTF
TRBJ2-4,TRBD2,.,TRBV7-2,TGTGCCAGCAGCTTTGGGTTCCAAGCGGGGGGGCAGTGGGAAAACATTCAGTACTTC,CASSFGFQAGGQWENIQYF
TRBJ2-1,.,.,TRBV5-1,TGCGCCAGCAGCTTGATTGTCTTAGGGGTGGATGAGCAGTTCTTC,CASSLIVLGVDEQFF
TRBJ1-1,.,.,TRBV18,TGTGCCAGCTCCCTTAATTTTGAAGCTTTCTTT,CASSLNFEAFF
TRBJ2-7,TRBD2,.,TRBV19,TGTGCCAGTAGTGCAGGGACTAGCGGGAGGGCCTACGAGCAGTACTTC,CASSAGTSGRAYEQYF
TRBJ1-2,.,.,TRBV4-3,TGCGCCAGCAGCCAAGGGGTGGGAGGGATTAACTATGGCTACACCTTC,CASSQGVGGINYGYTF
TRBJ1-2,TRBD1,.,TRBV5-6,TGTGCCAGCAGCTTCCCACCCGGGAGGGGGCGCCTCTATGGCTACACCTTC,CASSFPPGRGRLYGYTF
TRBJ2-1,TRBD2,few,TRBV6-8,TGTGCCAGCAGTTTCCGAGCGGGAGCGGGCGATGAGCAGTTCTTC,CASSFRAGAGDEQFF
TRBJ2-4,.,.,TRBV28,TGTGCCAGCAGTTATTCCGGGGGGCGATATGAGTACTTC,CASSYSGGRYEYF
TRBJ1-1,.,.,TRBV5-1,TGCGCCAGCACGGGGGGCACTGAAGCTTTCTTT,CASTGGTEAFF